These 10 T cell receptor beta chains came from one sample sequenced in a study of shared clonotypes between healthy human individuals. Measured with immunoSEQ multiplex PCR; TCRdb has only the in-frame clones, and not every one. In the table there are fewer than 650,000 clones, over 60% of which are singletons. Sequencing used PBMCs. Receptor source: a woman aged 40 to 50 in good health. Some clones in this sample may be carry-over from other donors' samples.

The V call is TRBV5-4, the J call TRBJ2-5, with 14 bases matching TRBD2. The last part of the DNA fits TRBJ2-7 better; the J call may be wrong. The length of the CDR3 is 16 residues. Germline assignment: CDR1 SGHNT and CDR2 YYREEE (reference sequence). CDR3 in amino acids: CASSSGLAGDESEQYF. The CDR3 DNA follows: TGTGCCAGCAGCTCGGGACTAGCGGGAGACGAGAGCGAGCAGTACTTC.

This chain uses TRBV19 with TRBJ2-1, with D unclear. The CDR3 consists of 16 residues. CDR1 and CDR2 from the germline V gene are LNHDA and SQIVND (reference sequence). Between the trimmed V and J ends, which lost 6 bases and 0 bases, there was a span of 15 bases. The CDR3 here is CASRGSPLSSYNEQFF. In DNA, the CDR3 is TGTGCCAGTAGGGGGTCCCCCTTGAGCTCCTACAATGAGCAGTTCTTC. The whole variable domain, remainder taken from reference TRBV19 and TRBJ2-1, is DGGITQSPKYLFRKEGQNVTLSCEQNLNHDAMYWYRQDPGQGLRLIYYSQIVNDFQKGDIAEGYSVSREKKESFPLTVTSAQKNPTAFYLCASRGSPLSSYNEQFFGPGTRLTVL.

This clone was recorded many times. The chain joins TRBV11-2 to TRBJ2-7, with TRBD1 matching 9 bases. The germline gives CDR1 SGHAT, CDR2 FQNNGV. J was trimmed by 3 bases and V by 5 bases; bases with no gene match: 8. The CDR3 loop spans 15 amino acids. For the CDR3, the DNA is TGTGCCAGCAGCAACCGGGACAGGGTCTACTACGAGCAGTACTTC. Its protein product is CASSNRDRVYYEQYF.

The CDR3 loop is CASSGQGRNEQFF. The CDR3 DNA reads TGTGCCAGCAGCGGACAGGGACGAAATGAGCAGTTCTTC. The V gene is TRBV21-1, the J gene TRBJ2-1; TRBD1 is taken as the D call from the table, unchecked against the DNA. TRBV21-1 represents a pseudogene. CDR3 length: 13 amino acids.

This chain links TRBV10-1 with TRBJ1-5; no reliable D call. The CDR3 sequence is 14 residues long. Between the trimmed V and J ends, which lost 7 bases and 1 base, there was a span of 11 bases. Germline CDR1 reads WNHNN; CDR2 reads SYGVQD (reference sequence). CDR3 coding DNA: TGCGCCAGCACTAAGAAGGAAAGCAATCAGCCCCAGCATTTT. This codes for CASTKKESNQPQHF.

J is TRBJ2-6 and V is TRBV4-3; D not resolved. The CDR3 has 17 amino acids. Germline CDR1 and CDR2: LGHNA and YSLEER. Trimming took off 0 bases at V and 3 bases at J, with 12 bases between the two ends. The CDR3 loop is CASSQDGWGRGANVLTF. The CDR3 bases are TGCGCCAGCAGCCAAGACGGTTGGGGTCGTGGGGCCAACGTCCTGACTTTC.

This sequence joins TRBV4-1 and TRBJ1-3; D gene unclear. The germline V gene encodes CDR1 MGHRA and CDR2 YSYEKL. The CDR3 loop spans 15 amino acids. V lost 0 bases and J lost 3, with 9 bases in between. The DNA of the CDR3 is TGCGCCAGCAGCCAAGATAATGTGTATGGAAACACCATATATTTT. Translating it yields CASSQDNVYGNTIYF.

J is TRBJ1-2 and V is TRBV4-2, with TRBD1 as a possible D gene (5 bases). V lost 3 bases to trimming and J lost 6 bases, with 14 bases between them. The CDR3 is 14 amino acids. Germline V lookup: CDR1 LGHNA, CDR2 YNFKEQ. The CDR3 sequence: CASSHEPGTHGYTF. The CDR3, as DNA: TGTGCCAGCAGCCATGAGCCAGGGACCCATGGCTACACCTTC.

This clone has more than one count but fewer than ten. The chain recombines TRBV4-1 with TRBJ2-3; D could derive from TRBD1 or TRBD2 (6 bases each). The germline gives CDR1 MGHRA, CDR2 YSYEKL. Trimming shortened V by 4 bases and J by 8 bases, and 16 bases separated the two germline ends. This CDR3 is 14 amino acids long. CDR3 in DNA: TGCGCCAGCAGCCCACAAGGGGGGTTCCTTACGCAGTATTTT. Translated: CASSPQGGFLTQYF.

The rearrangement joins TRBV27 to TRBJ2-6; D not resolved. Deletions cut 6 bases from V and 2 bases from J, with 8 bases between. CDR3 length: 14 residues. Germline CDR1 reads MNHEY; CDR2 reads SMNVEV (reference sequence). CDR3 protein: CASRLLPGANVLTF. The CDR3 DNA is TGTGCCAGCAGATTGCTCCCTGGGGCCAACGTCCTGACTTTC.